These 8 T cell receptor beta chains were all obtained from the same sample, sequenced in a study of OX40 agonist ivuxolimab in advanced cancers. Only in-frame clones appear in the TCRdb table, and some are missing; sequencing was by immunoSEQ multiplex PCR. The sample gives 9,500 to 12,000 clones, around 73% of which show up once; around 30% is in the top ten. The sample consisted of CD4+ or CD8+ T cells sorted from blood, taken in a trial of the OX40 agonist ivuxolimab. The receptor set was obtained from an adult with an advanced solid tumor such as melanoma, head and neck, liver or kidney cancer.

This clone turned up a few times. Other DNA sequences in this specimen translate into the identical CDR3. The chain carries TRBV6-1 and TRBJ1-5; maybe TRBD1 (5 bases). V shed 5 bases and J shed 1 base, with 12 bases lying between them. Germline V gene lookup returns CDR1 MNHNS and CDR2 SASEGT. The CDR3 extends over 15 amino acids. This CDR3 reads CASSPSWGSNQPQHF. CDR3 bases: TGTGCCAGCAGTCCGTCTTGGGGGAGCAATCAGCCCCAGCATTTT.

The CDR3: CARAGRGGELFF. Here the CDR3 DNA reads TGTGCCAGGGCGGGACGCGGCGGGGAGCTGTTTTTT. The chain joins TRBV7-9 to TRBJ2-2; D is perhaps TRBD2 (6 bases). With 9 bases removed from V and 7 bases from J, the gap between germline ends came to 12 bases. The CDR3 loop spans 12 amino acids. Germline V gene lookup returns CDR1 SEHNR and CDR2 FQNEAQ (reference sequence).

This clone was detected a few times. The chain couples TRBV15 to TRBJ1-5; D remains unclear. This CDR3 has 17 amino acids. V dropped 1 base and J dropped 5 bases, with 18 bases sitting between them. Germline CDR1 LNHNV, CDR2 YYDKDF (reference sequence). The CDR3, as DNA: TGTGCCACCAGCAGAGGAACGGCCCTAATAAGGGATCAGCCCCAGCATTTT. It specifies CATSRGTALIRDQPQHF.

This clone was recorded once. J is TRBJ2-6 and V is TRBV28; 9 nucleotides match TRBD1. CDR3 length: 17 amino acids. Germline V CDR1 and CDR2: MDHEN, SYDVKM. Trimming took 1 base from V and 5 from J; bases not matched to a gene: 6. CDR3 residues: CASSLYGTGFWANVLTF. CDR3 nucleotide sequence: TGTGCCAGCAGTTTATACGGGACAGGGTTCTGGGCCAACGTCCTGACTTTC.

V gene TRBV19 combines with J gene TRBJ2-1; possible D gene TRBD2, 5 bases. Trimming removed 9 bases at V and 4 bases at J, with 13 bases between. This CDR3 region has 13 residues. Germline CDR1 reads LNHDA; CDR2 reads SQIVND (reference sequence). The CDR3 spells CASAAELYNEQFF. CDR3 in DNA: TGTGCCAGCGCAGCGGAATTGTACAATGAGCAGTTCTTC.

CDR3 sequence reads: CASSQDMPNTEAFF. The CDR3 nucleotides are TGCGCCAGCAGCCAAGATATGCCGAACACTGAAGCTTTCTTT. This chain uses TRBV4-1 with TRBJ1-1; D call uncertain. There are 14 residues in the CDR3. V shed 0 bases and J shed 1 base, with 6 bases lying between them. CDR1 is MGHRA, CDR2 YSYEKL, per germline.

This sequence joins TRBV28 and TRBJ2-5, with 9 bases lining up with TRBD2. The V and J ends lost 4 bases and 2 bases, in that order; junction bases with no gene match: 5. The CDR3 runs 15 residues. Germline CDR1 MDHEN, CDR2 SYDVKM. CDR3 coding DNA: TGTGCCAGCAGTTACATCCTAGCGGGACAAGAGACCCAGTACTTC. Protein: CASSYILAGQETQYF.

The chain is built from TRBV7-8 and TRBJ1-5, with a weak D call TRBD1 (5 bases). Trimming left V 5 bases short and J 9 bases short, with 14 bases between. Germline assignment: CDR1 SGHVS and CDR2 FQNEAQ. The CDR3 runs to 13 residues. DNA of the CDR3: TGTGCCAGCAGCCCCCGGGACCTGGGGCCCCAGCATTTT. Its protein product is CASSPRDLGPQHF.